This T cell receptor beta chain was captured in a study of blood T cell repertoires in COVID-19. This CDR3 has 15 residues. Trimming cost V 3 bases and J 0 bases; bases outside gene matches: 5. CDR1 is SQVTM and CDR2 is ANQGSEA in the germline V gene. Profiled with immunoSEQ multiplex PCR; TCRdb holds only in-frame clones, not every one. The sample has 160,000 or so clones, about 87% seen once. The source of this sequence is a woman in her 70s with COVID-19, enrolled during active disease. The sample was peripheral blood. The chain combines TRBV29-1 with TRBJ2-1; 7 nucleotides match TRBD1. The CDR3 is CSVDGDSYSYNEQFF. The CDR3 DNA reads as TGCAGCGTTGACGGGGACAGCTACTCCTACAATGAGCAGTTCTTC.